One sample yielded the 21 T cell receptor beta chains listed below, sequenced in a study of T cells in Graves' hyperthyroidism and ophthalmopathy (dated by TCRdb to about 2019). Receptors were amplified or captured by multiplex PCR. Data came from an Illumina HiSeq 2000. TCR beta CDR3 regions were amplified from RNA transcripts. The TCR CDR3 was subjected to a first round of RT-PCR using the HTBI primer set and the Qiagen OneStep RT-PCR kit. TCRdb ran its own pipeline on the public reads, namely fastp trimming at Q25 and MiXCR clone calling, and kept in-frame beta chains. Records with the same CDR3 protein are collapsed into one entry carrying the most frequent genes and DNA. The sample table records 660,000 or so distinct CDR3 sequences; about 45% of these occur just once. The leading ten clones occupy roughly 6.5% of the sample. Sequenced material: peripheral blood or thyroid tissue (not recorded which). The source of these receptors is an adult man with Graves' disease, either hyperthyroidism or ophthalmopathy (not recorded which).

This clonotype was picked up a small number of times. The chain carries TRBV2 and TRBJ1-1, with 8 nucleotides matching TRBD1. With 3 bases clipped from V and 4 bases from J, the junction kept 4 bases outside the gene matches. CDR3 length equals 14 residues. The germline V gene has CDR1 SNHLY and CDR2 FYNNEI. The CDR3 reads CASSDRGRITEAFF. The CDR3 coding sequence is TGTGCCAGCAGTGACAGGGGGCGGATCACTGAAGCTTTCTTT.

V gene TRBV7-9 combines with J gene TRBJ1-1; D not resolved. Germline V gene sequence: CDR1 SEHNR, CDR2 FQNEAQ (reference sequence). V lost 1 base and J 5 bases, leaving 17 bases between the germline ends. This CDR3 comprises 16 residues. CDR3 DNA: TGTGCCAGCAGCTTAGAACCCCCCAAAGGGCGAACTGAAGCTTTCTTT. This translates into CASSLEPPKGRTEAFF.

The chain is built from TRBV7-2 and TRBJ1-1; TRBD1 agrees at 8 bases. Germline values: CDR1 SGHTA, CDR2 FQGNSA. The length of the CDR3 is 15 residues. V dropped 4 bases and J dropped 1; count of bases not matched to a gene: 5. The CDR3 region is CASSSRQGRNTEAFF. Written as DNA, the CDR3 is TGTGCCAGCAGCTCCCGACAGGGGAGGAACACTGAAGCTTTCTTT.

As concerns this clonotype: Being one base from a much bigger clone, this may be a read error. The chain is built from TRBV20-1 and TRBJ1-2; TRBD1 is a possible D gene (5 bases). Germline assignment: CDR1 DFQATT and CDR2 SNEGSKA (reference sequence). The CDR3 has 10 residues. The CDR3 bases are TGCGGTGCTAGCGAGGGGCTGGACACCTTC. The encoded protein is CGASEGLDTF.

This clonotype was seen many times. The chain is built from TRBV7-9 and TRBJ2-7; D gene ambiguous. V lost 3 bases to trimming and J lost 6 bases, with 6 bases between them. Germline V gives CDR1 SEHNR, CDR2 FQNEAQ (reference sequence). The CDR3 loop spans 11 amino acids. In DNA, the CDR3 is TGTGCCAGCAGCTTCGGCTCCGAGCAGTACTTC. Encoded protein: CASSFGSEQYF.

This clonotype has a handful of counts. The chain is built from TRBV7-9 and TRBJ1-2; 9 bases agree with TRBD1. The CDR3 contains 14 residues. CDR1 SEHNR and CDR2 FQNEAQ come from the germline V gene (reference sequence). After removal of 3 bases from V and 4 bases from J, the junction contained 3 bases not matched to a gene. This CDR3 reads CASSFRDRVYGYTF. The DNA for the CDR3 is TGTGCCAGCAGCTTCCGGGACAGGGTCTATGGCTACACCTTC.

V is TRBV2 and J is TRBJ1-2; no clear D. The CDR3 has 10 residues. Germline lookup yields CDR1 SNHLY and CDR2 FYNNEI. Trimming pared 6 bases from V and 7 bases from J, leaving 6 bases between. The CDR3 region has the DNA TGTGCCAGCAGGGGTCTTGGCTACACCTTC. Its protein product is CASRGLGYTF.

The chain joins TRBV20-1 to TRBJ2-6, with a possible D match to TRBD1 (6 bases). CDR3 length equals 15 residues. V was shortened by 7 bases and J by 0 bases, with 13 bases between the two germline ends. Germline lookup yields CDR1 DFQATT and CDR2 SNEGSKA (reference sequence). DNA for the CDR3: TGCAGTGTCGCCGGGACAAGCTCTGGGGCCAACGTCCTGACTTTC. This codes for CSVAGTSSGANVLTF.

The chain links TRBV6-1 to TRBJ2-7, with 9 bases fitting TRBD1. The CDR3 loop spans 17 amino acids. CDR1 and CDR2 (germline): MNHNS, SASEGT. The trim removed 5 bases at V and 1 base at J, leaving 12 bases unmatched. The CDR3 sequence: CASSKQGPGQGSYEQYF. For the CDR3, the DNA is TGTGCCAGCAGTAAACAAGGCCCGGGACAGGGATCCTACGAGCAGTACTTC.

This clonotype appeared a few times. The rearrangement uses TRBV7-9 and TRBJ1-2; D is unresolved. The CDR3 length is 14 residues. V lost 0 bases and J 8 bases, leaving 13 bases between the germline ends. Germline values: CDR1 SEHNR, CDR2 FQNEAQ (reference sequence). The CDR3 DNA reads TGTGCCAGCAGCTTAGCAACGTGGATCGGCGGCTACACCTTC. Translation gives CASSLATWIGGYTF.

The rearrangement uses TRBV7-8 and TRBJ2-5, with a tentative D call TRBD1 (6 bases). The V and J ends lost 6 bases and 3 bases respectively, with 17 bases between them. The CDR3 spans 15 residues. Germline loops: CDR1 SGHVS, CDR2 FQNEAQ. In nucleotides, the CDR3 is TGTGCCAGCAGTGTAGACAGGACTGACGAAGAGACCCAGTACTTC. It codes for CASSVDRTDEETQYF.

The V call is TRBV2, the J call TRBJ1-5; 8 bases agree with TRBD1. This CDR3 comprises 15 residues. The J segment lost 6 bases and the V segment lost 4 bases, leaving 8 bases of the junction unmatched. From germline, CDR1 is SNHLY and CDR2 FYNNEI. This CDR3 reads CASSAGQGNGQPQHF. The CDR3 DNA reads TGTGCCAGCAGTGCTGGACAGGGCAACGGTCAGCCCCAGCATTTT.

The chain combines TRBV5-1 with TRBJ1-1; D is undetermined. This CDR3 contains 13 residues. The V and J ends lost 3 bases and 5 bases respectively, with 11 bases between them. Germline loops: CDR1 SGHRS, CDR2 YFSETQ. CDR3 DNA sequence: TGCGCCAGCAGCTCCCAGACACCGACTGAAGCTTTCTTT. Its protein product is CASSSQTPTEAFF. The variable domain in full, completed from reference TRBV5-1 and TRBJ1-1, reads KAGVTQTPRYLIKTRGQQVTLSCSPISGHRSVSWYQQTPGQGLQFLFEYFSETQRNKGNFPGRFSGRQFSNSRSEMNVSTLELGDSALYLCASSSQTPTEAFFGQGTRLTVV.

In its sample, this clonotype was seen a few times. The rearrangement joins TRBV7-9 to TRBJ1-1, with D uncertain. The V gene lost 6 bases and the J gene lost 5 bases, with 19 bases spanning the gap. The CDR3 loop spans 15 amino acids. Germline V CDR1 and CDR2: SEHNR, FQNEAQ (reference sequence). The chain's CDR3 is CASSPSGSVRTEAFF. The CDR3 nucleotides are TGTGCCAGCAGTCCCTCTGGGTCAGTAAGAACTGAAGCTTTCTTT.

This rearrangement joins TRBV5-1 to TRBJ2-7, with D perhaps matching TRBD1 (6 bases). The CDR3 extends over 12 amino acids. Between the trimmed V and J ends, which lost 4 bases and 5 bases, there was a span of 10 bases. CDR1 is SGHRS, CDR2 YFSETQ, per germline. The CDR3 protein is CASSQPGDEQYF. The CDR3 bases are TGCGCCAGCAGCCAACCAGGGGACGAGCAGTACTTC. Variable domain in full (rest from reference TRBV5-1 and TRBJ2-7): KAGVTQTPRYLIKTRGQQVTLSCSPISGHRSVSWYQQTPGQGLQFLFEYFSETQRNKGNFPGRFSGRQFSNSRSEMNVSTLELGDSALYLCASSQPGDEQYFGPGTRLTVT.

The CDR3 region has the DNA TGTGCCAGCAAGCAACGCTTCAATCAGCCCCAGCATTTT. Its protein product is CASKQRFNQPQHF. The chain uses TRBV6-5 and TRBJ1-5; D remains ambiguous. The CDR3 totals 13 residues. The germline V gene has CDR1 MNHEY and CDR2 SVGAGI. The ends were cut back, 7 bases at V and 3 bases at J, with 10 bases in the middle.

This clonotype was observed once. This clone may be a read error of a much larger clone one base away. This sequence joins TRBV29-1 and TRBJ2-7, with a tentative D call TRBD2 (6 bases). Germline V lookup: CDR1 SQVTM, CDR2 ANQGSEA. The CDR3 length is 13 residues. CDR3 amino acids: CGVAAGLTYEQYF. The CDR3 coding sequence is TGCGGCGTAGCGGCGGGCCTAACCTACGAGCAGTACTTC.

Regarding this clonotype: Just one base apart from a much larger clone, this may be a read error. The chain combines TRBV20-1 with TRBJ1-3; a possible D gene is TRBD1 (5 bases). Germline CDR1 is DFQATT and CDR2 is SNEGSKA (reference sequence). V was cut by 0 bases and J by 2 bases, with 5 bases left in between. This CDR3 spans 13 amino acids. The CDR3 DNA sequence: TGCAGTGCTAGAGACAGGGCTGGAAACACCATATATTTT. As protein: CSARDRAGNTIYF.

This clonotype was recorded at least ten times. The chain couples TRBV10-3 to TRBJ1-6, with D hard to call. Looked up from germline, CDR1 is ENHRY and CDR2 is SYGVKD. V was trimmed by 3 bases and J by 5 bases, leaving 8 bases between them. CDR3 length equals 14 residues. CDR3 nucleotides: TGTGCCATCAGTGAAGGAGGGAATAATTCACCCCTCCACTTT. Translated, it gives CAISEGGNNSPLHF.

This sequence joins TRBV20-1 and TRBJ2-5; D unclear. The CDR3 loop spans 16 amino acids. CDR1 DFQATT and CDR2 SNEGSKA come from the germline V gene (reference sequence). Trimming removed 6 bases from V and 3 bases from J, with 23 bases in between. CDR3 nucleotides: TGCAGTGCCAGCAGCCAAGGCGGTTATAGGGAAGAGACCCAGTACTTC. This codes for CSASSQGGYREETQYF.

The chain employs TRBV10-2 and TRBJ1-2, with D possibly matching TRBD1 (6 bases). The CDR3 runs 15 residues. CDR1 WSHSY and CDR2 SAAADI come from the germline V gene. V was trimmed by 0 bases and J by 2 bases, leaving 10 bases between them. CDR3 sequence reads: CASSESGQDNYGYTF. The CDR3 nucleotides are TGCGCCAGCAGTGAGTCGGGACAAGACAACTATGGCTACACCTTC.